Detailed here is one T cell receptor beta chain. Its antigen is still unknown. The input lacks base qualities; no much larger clone sits a single base away. This sample is drawn from a study of immune aging and cytomegalovirus after organ transplant listed by TCRdb under 2021. In the study overall: Three-drug immunosuppression with prednisone, tacrolimus, and mycophenolate was given to all transplant recipients. What the work shows at the level of the full study, not this receptor alone: A larger share of large clones was made up of TEMRA cells, and in the seven largest clones (roughly 2,000 cells) aged and TEMRA cells were gained while TCM cells were lost. CD57 was not measured in the sequencing data, so a conservative gene-based aging definition was used instead. Aged-phenotype cells increased post-transplant regardless of clone size, earlier in large clones (days 200-264) than small clones, following viremia.

What this sample's time point label stands for: five sample-tagged time points from pre-transplant (day -1) to day 368 post-transplant, pooled. Thawed PBMC were stimulated for around 13 hours with a CMV IE-1 overlapping peptide library without transport inhibitors. After thawing, cells were rested overnight and were then stimulated in R10 medium with CD28/CD49d costimulation. The IE-1 peptide library consisted of 15-amino-acid peptides overlapping by 11 amino acids. Each time point was barcoded using BD Single-Cell Multiplexing Kit Sample Tags, after which the barcoded samples were pooled and stained with oligo-conjugated anti-CD45RA plus sorting antibodies. A BD FACSAria III was used to sort CMV-responsive CD8+CD137+ and CD4+CD154+ T cells at 4-way purity. Blood was drawn into EDTA vacutainers and was processed by Ficoll gradient within 1-24 hours. CDR1 MGHRA and CDR2 YSYEKL were looked up in the germline V gene. The trim is 1 base for V and 6 bases for J, with a gap of 12 bases between the germline ends. Including the terminal cysteine and phenylalanine, the CDR3 comprises 14 residues. The retained sequence is limited to the CDR3, 42 bases, with the frame set at the first base.

Library preparation used single-cell sequencing. The sequencing machine was an Illumina NovaSeq 6000. The BD Rhapsody Targeted mRNA and AbSeq Reagent Kit was used in a microwell format for cell capture and library preparation. Libraries covered TCR, sample tags, AbSeq, and targeted mRNA from the Human T-Cell Expression Panel plus custom TOX and TOX2 primers. An Illumina NovaSeq was used to sequence the libraries. For the original study's pipeline: The analysis covered 10468 cells in total, of which about 7,300 were CD8 T cells and 4494 were CD8 T cells with an identifiable TCR CDR3. Raw data were processed with the BD Rhapsody Targeted Analysis Pipeline with V(D)J processing on the Seven Bridges Genomics platform. Quality control, Sample Tag demultiplexing with Lex-BDSMK, clone identification with VDJ Explorer, and Seurat clustering were performed in SeqGeq 1.6.0. A clone was considered non-expanded if it made up <1% of CD8 T cells, and considered a clonal expansion if it made up >2.5% of the sample. The raw public data were reprocessed by TCRdb itself: fastp quality trimming at Q25, MiXCR clonotype calling, in-frame beta chains only. Rows are combined by CDR3 protein, so each entry shows the most common genes and DNA. These V and J calls are TCRdb output, not the study's own analysis. This sample holds roughly 20,000 distinct CDR3 sequences; about a third were observed only once. The top ten hold 25% of the sample.

This receptor was taken from a female donor who had a heart transplant and CMV viremia. The chain couples TRBV4-1 to TRBJ1-2; a weak D assignment points to TRBD1 (5 bases agree). The sample here was CMV peptide-activated CD4+ and CD8+ T cells sorted from blood, taken at five time points, pooled. Sample cell subset or site, as interpreted from the label and publication: sorted CD8+CD137+ and CD4+CD154+ T cells after about 12 h CMV IE-1 peptide stimulation. CDR3 loop: CASSQGPREHGYTF. The nucleotide sequence is TGCGCCAGCAGCCAAGGACCCAGGGAACATGGCTACACCTTC.